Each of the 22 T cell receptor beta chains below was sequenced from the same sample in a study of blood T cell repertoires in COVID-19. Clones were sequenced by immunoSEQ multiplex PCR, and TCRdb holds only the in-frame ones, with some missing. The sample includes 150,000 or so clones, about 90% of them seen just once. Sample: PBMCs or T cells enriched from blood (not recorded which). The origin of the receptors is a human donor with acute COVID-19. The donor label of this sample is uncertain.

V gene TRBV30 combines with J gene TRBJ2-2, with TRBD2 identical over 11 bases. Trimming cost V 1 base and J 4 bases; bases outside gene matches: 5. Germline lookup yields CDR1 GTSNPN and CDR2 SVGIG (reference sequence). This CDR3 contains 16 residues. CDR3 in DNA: TGTGCCTGGAGTGCCAGACTAGCGGGGTCCACCGGGGAGCTGTTTTTT. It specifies CAWSARLAGSTGELFF.

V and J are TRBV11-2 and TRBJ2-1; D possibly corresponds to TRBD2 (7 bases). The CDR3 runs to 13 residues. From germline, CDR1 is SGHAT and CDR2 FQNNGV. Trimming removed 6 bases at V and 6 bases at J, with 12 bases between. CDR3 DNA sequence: TGTGCCAGCAGGCGCGGGGGCATCAATGAGCAGTTCTTC. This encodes CASRRGGINEQFF.

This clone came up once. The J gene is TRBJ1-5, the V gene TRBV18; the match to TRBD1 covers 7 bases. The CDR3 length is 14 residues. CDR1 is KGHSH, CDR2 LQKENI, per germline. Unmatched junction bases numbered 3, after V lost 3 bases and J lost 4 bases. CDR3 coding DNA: TGTGCCAGCTCACCGGGGACAGTGAATCAGCCCCAGCATTTT. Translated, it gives CASSPGTVNQPQHF.

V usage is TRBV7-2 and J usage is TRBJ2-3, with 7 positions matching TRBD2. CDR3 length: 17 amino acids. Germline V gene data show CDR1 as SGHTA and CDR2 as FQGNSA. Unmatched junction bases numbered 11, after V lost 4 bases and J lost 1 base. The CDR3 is CASSYRSWGGRTDTQYF. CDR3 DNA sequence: TGTGCCAGCAGCTACCGAAGTTGGGGGGGTCGCACAGATACGCAGTATTTT.

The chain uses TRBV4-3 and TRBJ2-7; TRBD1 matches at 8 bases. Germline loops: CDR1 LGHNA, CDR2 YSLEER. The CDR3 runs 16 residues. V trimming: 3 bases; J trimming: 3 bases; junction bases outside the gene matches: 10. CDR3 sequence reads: CASSQAWWGQDYEQYF. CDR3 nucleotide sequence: TGCGCCAGCAGCCAGGCCTGGTGGGGACAGGACTACGAGCAGTACTTC.

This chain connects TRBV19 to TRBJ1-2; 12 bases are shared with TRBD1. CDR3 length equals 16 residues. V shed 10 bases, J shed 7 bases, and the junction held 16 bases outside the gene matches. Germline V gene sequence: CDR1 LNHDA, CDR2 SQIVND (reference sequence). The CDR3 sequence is CATEIGTGGVLGGYTF. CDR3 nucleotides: TGTGCCACCGAGATCGGGACAGGGGGCGTTTTGGGTGGCTACACCTTC.

The CDR3 coding sequence is TGTGCCAGCAGTTTAGGAGCCACTGAAGCTTTCTTT. Translation: CASSLGATEAFF. The V call is TRBV12-3 or TRBV12-4, the J call TRBJ1-1; D unresolved. With 1 base removed from V and 4 bases from J, the gap between germline ends came to 4 bases. The CDR3 length is 12 residues.

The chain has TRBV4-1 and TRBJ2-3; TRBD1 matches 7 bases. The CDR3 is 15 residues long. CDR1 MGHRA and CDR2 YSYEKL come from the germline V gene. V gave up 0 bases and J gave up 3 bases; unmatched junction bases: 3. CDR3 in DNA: TGCGCCAGCAGCCAAGAGGGCAGGGGGACAGATACGCAGTATTTT. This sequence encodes CASSQEGRGTDTQYF.

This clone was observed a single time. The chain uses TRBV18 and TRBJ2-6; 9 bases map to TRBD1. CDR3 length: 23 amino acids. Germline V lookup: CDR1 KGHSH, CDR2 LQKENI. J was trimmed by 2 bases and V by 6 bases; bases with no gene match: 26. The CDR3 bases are TGTGCCAGCTCCCGACTTCCCCAAGTTAGCCGTTCGGGACAGGGAACTGGGGCCAACGTCCTGACTTTC. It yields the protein CASSRLPQVSRSGQGTGANVLTF. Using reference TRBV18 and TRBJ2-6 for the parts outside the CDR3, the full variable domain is NAGVMQNPRHLVRRRGQEARLRCSPMKGHSHVYWYRQLPEEGLKFMVYLQKENIIDESGMPKERFSAEFPKEGPSILRIQQVVRGDSAAYFCASSRLPQVSRSGQGTGANVLTFGAGSRLTVL.

Written as DNA, the CDR3 is TGTGCCACCAGCTCAGGCGGGGGCTATGGCTACACCTTC. Translation gives CATSSGGGYGYTF. J is TRBJ1-2 and V is TRBV15; maybe TRBD1 (5 bases). The ends were cut back, 5 bases at V and 4 bases at J, with 11 bases in the middle. Per germline, CDR1 LNHNV and CDR2 YYDKDF (reference sequence). The CDR3 is 13 amino acids.

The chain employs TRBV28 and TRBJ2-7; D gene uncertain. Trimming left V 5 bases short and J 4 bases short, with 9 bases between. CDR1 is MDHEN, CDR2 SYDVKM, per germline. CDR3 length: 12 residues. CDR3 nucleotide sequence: TGTGCCAGCAGTCATCAGGTGTACGAGCAGTACTTC. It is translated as CASSHQVYEQYF.

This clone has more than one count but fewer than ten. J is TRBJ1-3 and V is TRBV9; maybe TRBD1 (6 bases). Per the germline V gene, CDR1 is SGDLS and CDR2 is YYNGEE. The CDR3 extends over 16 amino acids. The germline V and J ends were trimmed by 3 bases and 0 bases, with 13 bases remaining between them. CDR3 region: CASSGRGWGSGNTIYF. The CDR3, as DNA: TGTGCCAGCAGCGGCAGGGGATGGGGCTCTGGAAACACCATATATTTT.

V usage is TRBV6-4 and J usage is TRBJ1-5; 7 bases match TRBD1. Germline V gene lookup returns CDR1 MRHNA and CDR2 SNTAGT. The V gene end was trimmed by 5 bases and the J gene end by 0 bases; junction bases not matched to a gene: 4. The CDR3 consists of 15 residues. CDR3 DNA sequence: TGTGCCAGCAGTTCCGGGACAGATAGCAATCAGCCCCAGCATTTT. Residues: CASSSGTDSNQPQHF.

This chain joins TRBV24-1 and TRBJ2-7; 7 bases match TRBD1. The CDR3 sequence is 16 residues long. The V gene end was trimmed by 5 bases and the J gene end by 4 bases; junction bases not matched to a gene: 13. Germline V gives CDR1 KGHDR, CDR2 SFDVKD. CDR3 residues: CATSGQGPLKQYEQYF. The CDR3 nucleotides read TGTGCCACCAGTGGACAGGGCCCGCTTAAACAATACGAGCAGTACTTC.

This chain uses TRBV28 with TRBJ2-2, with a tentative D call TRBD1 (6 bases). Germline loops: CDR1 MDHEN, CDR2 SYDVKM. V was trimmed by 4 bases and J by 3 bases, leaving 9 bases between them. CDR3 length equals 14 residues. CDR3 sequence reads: CASSWGLHTGELFF. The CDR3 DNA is TGTGCCAGCAGTTGGGGGCTTCACACCGGGGAGCTGTTTTTT.

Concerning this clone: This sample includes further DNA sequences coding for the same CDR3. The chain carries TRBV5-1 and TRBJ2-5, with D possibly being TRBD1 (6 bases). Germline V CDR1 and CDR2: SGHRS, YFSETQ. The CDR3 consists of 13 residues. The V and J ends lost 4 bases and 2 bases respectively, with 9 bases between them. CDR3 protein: CASSQTGQETQYF. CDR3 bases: TGCGCCAGCAGCCAGACAGGACAAGAGACCCAGTACTTC.

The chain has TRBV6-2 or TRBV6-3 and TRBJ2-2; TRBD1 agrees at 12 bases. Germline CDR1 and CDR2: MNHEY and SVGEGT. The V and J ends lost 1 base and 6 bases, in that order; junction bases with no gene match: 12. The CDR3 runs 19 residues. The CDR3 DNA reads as TGTGCCAGCAGTTACTTGGCCGGGACAGGGGGCCGGTTTTCCGGGGAGCTGTTTTTT. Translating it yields CASSYLAGTGGRFSGELFF.

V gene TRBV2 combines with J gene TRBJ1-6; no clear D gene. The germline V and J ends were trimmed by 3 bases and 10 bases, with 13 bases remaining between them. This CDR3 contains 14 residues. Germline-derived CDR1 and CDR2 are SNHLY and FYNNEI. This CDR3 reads CASSDGSLGSPLHF. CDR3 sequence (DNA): TGTGCCAGCAGTGACGGAAGCCTCGGGTCACCCCTCCACTTT.

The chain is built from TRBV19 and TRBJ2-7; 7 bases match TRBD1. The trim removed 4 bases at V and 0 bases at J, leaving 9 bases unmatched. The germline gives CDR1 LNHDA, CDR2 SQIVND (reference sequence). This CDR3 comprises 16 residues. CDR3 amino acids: CASSKVTGVPSYEQYF. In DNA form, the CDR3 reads TGTGCCAGTAGTAAGGTCACAGGGGTCCCCTCCTACGAGCAGTACTTC.

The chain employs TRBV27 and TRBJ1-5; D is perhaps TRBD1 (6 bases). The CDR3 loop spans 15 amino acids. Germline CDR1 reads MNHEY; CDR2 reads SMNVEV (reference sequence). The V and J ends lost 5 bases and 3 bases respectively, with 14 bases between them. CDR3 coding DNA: TGTGCCAGCAGTGATTCTAGACAGGTCAATCAGCCCCAGCATTTT. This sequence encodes CASSDSRQVNQPQHF.

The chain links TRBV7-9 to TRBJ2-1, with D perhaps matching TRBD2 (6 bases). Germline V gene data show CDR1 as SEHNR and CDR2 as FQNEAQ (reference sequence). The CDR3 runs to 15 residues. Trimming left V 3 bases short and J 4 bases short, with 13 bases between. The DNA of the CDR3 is TGTGCCAGCAGCTTCGATCCGGGAGCGTACAATGAGCAGTTCTTC. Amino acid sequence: CASSFDPGAYNEQFF.

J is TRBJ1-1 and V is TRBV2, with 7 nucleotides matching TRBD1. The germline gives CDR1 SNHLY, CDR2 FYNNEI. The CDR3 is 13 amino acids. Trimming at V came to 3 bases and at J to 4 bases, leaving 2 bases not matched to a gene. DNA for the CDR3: TGTGCCAGCAGTGAGGGACAGACCACTGAAGCTTTCTTT. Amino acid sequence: CASSEGQTTEAFF.